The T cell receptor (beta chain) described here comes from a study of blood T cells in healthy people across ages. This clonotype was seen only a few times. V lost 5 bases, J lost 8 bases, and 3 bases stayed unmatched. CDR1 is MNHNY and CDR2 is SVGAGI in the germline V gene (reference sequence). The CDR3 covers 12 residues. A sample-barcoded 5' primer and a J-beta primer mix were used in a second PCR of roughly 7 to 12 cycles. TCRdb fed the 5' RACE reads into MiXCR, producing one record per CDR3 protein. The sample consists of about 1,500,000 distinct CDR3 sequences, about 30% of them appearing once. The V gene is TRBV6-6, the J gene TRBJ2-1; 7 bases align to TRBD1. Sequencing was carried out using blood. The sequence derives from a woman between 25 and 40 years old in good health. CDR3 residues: CASSDRADEQFF. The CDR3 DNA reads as TGTGCCAGCAGTGACAGGGCCGATGAGCAGTTCTTC.